The rows below give T cell receptor beta chains drawn from one sample of a study of T cells in Graves' hyperthyroidism and ophthalmopathy. One entry per CDR3 protein results from TCRdb running MiXCR on the multiplex PCR reads. Here the sample spans 190,000 or so distinct CDR3 sequences, around 18% being singletons. The source material was blood. These receptors were taken from a middle-aged man with Graves' hyperthyroidism. Each CDR3 is given without its conserved first and last residue.

v_call,j_call,cdr3_aa
TRBV5-6,TRBJ2-5,ASQLGVREAPQETQY
TRBV7-2,TRBJ2-7,ASSPRRGSHEQY
TRBV5-6,TRBJ1-1,ASRAGPNPWNTEAF
TRBV6-1,TRBJ1-1,ASIPDHDSLYTEAF
TRBV12-3/TRBV12-4,TRBJ1-2,ASSWGTGGASAYGYT
TRBV11-2,TRBJ2-7,ASSLNQLGTYEQY
TRBV7-3,TRBJ2-5,ASSYPGWETQY
TRBV20-1,TRBJ2-1,SARDRERGGNEQF
TRBV29-1,TRBJ2-7,SATDRVRNEQY
TRBV4-3,TRBJ2-3,ASSQEWQGGSTDTQY
TRBV30,TRBJ2-1,AWSPLYNEQF
TRBV28,TRBJ1-5,ASSLPTSEQGYSNQPQH
TRBV20-1,TRBJ2-1,SARDLSRDGSSYNEQF
TRBV20-1,TRBJ1-1,RGAANTEAF
TRBV3-1,TRBJ2-5,ASRRSGGFGTQY
TRBV28,TRBJ1-3,ASSPPGGLGLSGNTIY
TRBV9,TRBJ2-5,ASSITDRRGFETQY
TRBV5-1,TRBJ2-5,ASSLAVGGGGETQY
TRBV10-3,TRBJ1-1,AISESAVGNTEAF
TRBV2,TRBJ1-6,ASSEEQGQNSPLH
TRBV7-7,TRBJ1-2,ASSPLAGTNYGYT
TRBV5-5,TRBJ2-7,ASSSDAGQGNEQY
TRBV18,TRBJ2-1,ASLGLAGSEQF
TRBV3-1,TRBJ1-2,ASRFTGAGYT
TRBV6-1,TRBJ2-5,ASSETPSGGVGETQY
TRBV10-3,TRBJ2-5,AISDRQETQY
TRBV2,TRBJ1-6,ASSETGEDSSYNSPLH
TRBV2,TRBJ2-2,ASMRTSNTGELF
TRBV29-1,TRBJ1-4,SVYPGQTNEKLF
TRBV20-1,TRBJ1-1,SATTGRVLGMNTEAF
TRBV30,TRBJ2-6,SLGYSGANVLT
TRBV12-3/TRBV12-4,TRBJ2-5,ARTSFGETQY
TRBV7-9,TRBJ1-6,ASSPGTGQGSPLH
TRBV11-2,TRBJ2-6,ASSLDRGQGSSGANVLT
TRBV20-1,TRBJ2-5,SALGGPAGETQY
TRBV7-6,TRBJ1-1,ASSSGPGQGAPRTEAF
TRBV11-3,TRBJ2-5,ASSKDRVETQY
TRBV11-2,TRBJ2-3,ASSYRADTQY
TRBV20-1,TRBJ2-3,SASGLALGADTQY
TRBV5-1,TRBJ2-3,ASSLGDTTDTQY
TRBV7-2,TRBJ2-3,ASSLIGGWTSGDADTQY
TRBV20-1,TRBJ1-1,SALREHGTEAF
TRBV28,TRBJ1-2,ASSWTGGVYGYT
TRBV20-1,TRBJ2-2,SARTSGGDGELF
TRBV11-2,TRBJ2-7,ASSSSYYEQY
TRBV7-2,TRBJ2-5,ASSPDPLGETQY
TRBV4-1,TRBJ2-3,ASSQEGLAVSTDTQY
TRBV15,TRBJ2-5,ATSREIETQY
TRBV20-1,TRBJ2-3,SASKSSGGDISTDTQY
TRBV2,TRBJ1-1,ASREQGMNTEAF
TRBV7-9,TRBJ2-1,ASSYRDLTYNEQF
TRBV5-1,TRBJ2-7,ASSAGTVSYEQY
TRBV30,TRBJ2-7,AWSVGTYYEQY
TRBV28,TRBJ2-1,ASSKWGLAGVEQF
TRBV29-1,TRBJ1-2,SVPGQNYGYT
TRBV5-1,TRBJ2-3,ASSFTGTDTQY
TRBV2,TRBJ2-5,ASRNQGLAGLETQY
TRBV20-1,TRBJ2-2,SARDPLAGGRYTGELF
TRBV28,TRBJ1-4,ASSFVQENEKLF